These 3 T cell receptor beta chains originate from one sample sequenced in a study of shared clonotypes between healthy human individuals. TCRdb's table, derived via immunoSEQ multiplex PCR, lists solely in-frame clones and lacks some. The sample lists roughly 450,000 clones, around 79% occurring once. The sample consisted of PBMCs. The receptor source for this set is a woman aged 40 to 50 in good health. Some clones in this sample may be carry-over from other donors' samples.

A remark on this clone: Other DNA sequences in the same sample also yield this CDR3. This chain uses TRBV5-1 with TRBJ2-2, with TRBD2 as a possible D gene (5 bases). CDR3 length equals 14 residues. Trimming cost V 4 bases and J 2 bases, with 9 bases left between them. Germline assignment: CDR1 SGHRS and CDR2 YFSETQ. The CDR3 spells CASSQRLNTGELFF. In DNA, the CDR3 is TGCGCCAGCAGCCAGCGGCTTAACACCGGGGAGCTGTTTTTT.

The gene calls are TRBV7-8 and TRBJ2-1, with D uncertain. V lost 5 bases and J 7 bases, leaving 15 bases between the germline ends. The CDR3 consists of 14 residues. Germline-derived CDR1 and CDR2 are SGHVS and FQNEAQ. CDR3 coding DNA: TGTGCCAGCAGCCCTCATGGGCAACGGAATGAGCAGTTCTTC. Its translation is CASSPHGQRNEQFF.

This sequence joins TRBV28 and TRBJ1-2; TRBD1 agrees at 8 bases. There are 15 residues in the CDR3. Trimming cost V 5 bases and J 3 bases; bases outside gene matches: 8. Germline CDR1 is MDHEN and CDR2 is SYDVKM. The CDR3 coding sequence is TGTGCCAGCAGTCAACAACCAGGGGGCCACTATGGCTACACCTTC. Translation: CASSQQPGGHYGYTF.